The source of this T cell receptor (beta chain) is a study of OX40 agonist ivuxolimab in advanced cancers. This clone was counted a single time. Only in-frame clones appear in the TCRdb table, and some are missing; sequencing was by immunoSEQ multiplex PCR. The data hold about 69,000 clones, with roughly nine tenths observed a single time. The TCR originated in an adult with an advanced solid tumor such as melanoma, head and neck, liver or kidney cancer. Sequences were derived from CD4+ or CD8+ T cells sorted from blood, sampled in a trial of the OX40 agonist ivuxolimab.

The CDR3 DNA reads as TGTGCCAGCAGTTTAGCAGGGAACTCCTATAATTCACCCCTCCACTTT. Its protein product is CASSLAGNSYNSPLHF. The chain is built from TRBV28 and TRBJ1-6; D perhaps matches TRBD1 (5 bases). Germline V CDR1 and CDR2: MDHEN, SYDVKM. The V end was cut by 2 bases, the J end by 0 bases, with 8 bases between. CDR3 length: 16 amino acids.